One and the same sample provided the 12 T cell receptor beta chains below, sequenced in a study of metastatic and nonmetastatic thyroid tumors. TCRdb reassembled clones from the PCR reads with MiXCR. The profile shows about 35,000 clones, about 17% of them singletons. Each patient went into thyroid surgery without having received any treatment. Sequencing was done on a sample of blood. The receptors derive from a male donor with papillary thyroid cancer or a benign thyroid nodule (not recorded which). Some clones in this sample may be carry-over from other donors' samples.

This clone was counted many times. The gene calls are TRBV10-1 and TRBJ2-1, with 12 positions matching TRBD2. The CDR3 spans 15 residues. Germline values: CDR1 WNHNN, CDR2 SYGVQD (reference sequence). Trimming took 6 bases from V and 4 from J; bases not matched to a gene: 4. The CDR3 spells CASRSSGRGYNEQFF. CDR3 in DNA: TGCGCCAGCAGGTCTAGCGGGAGGGGATACAATGAGCAGTTCTTC.

This clone was found many times. The gene calls are TRBV4-1 and TRBJ2-1; 12 bases map to TRBD2. Germline values: CDR1 MGHRA, CDR2 YSYEKL. The CDR3 contains 18 residues. J was trimmed by 6 bases and V by 1 base; bases with no gene match: 10. CDR3 region: CASSQAPPLAGGSNEQFF. The CDR3 DNA follows: TGCGCCAGCAGCCAAGCCCCCCCCCTAGCGGGGGGGAGCAATGAGCAGTTCTTC.

This clone was seen only a few times. V gene TRBV28 combines with J gene TRBJ1-2; D remains ambiguous. The ends were cut back, 3 bases at V and 7 bases at J, with 18 bases in the middle. Per germline, CDR1 MDHEN and CDR2 SYDVKM. This CDR3 contains 15 residues. CDR3 sequence: CASSFPTGRAGGYTF. The CDR3 nucleotides read TGTGCCAGCAGTTTTCCTACGGGTAGGGCAGGTGGCTACACCTTC.

The rearrangement joins TRBV5-4 to TRBJ2-3; 11 bases match TRBD2. The germline CDR1 and CDR2 sequences are SGHNT and YYREEE (reference sequence). Losses at the gene ends were 6 bases for V and 6 bases for J; bases not matched to a gene: 9. CDR3 length: 15 residues. CDR3 amino acids: CASIFLAGGRDTQYF. In DNA form, the CDR3 reads TGTGCCAGCATCTTTTTAGCGGGGGGGCGGGATACGCAGTATTTT.

By its share, this clone is medium-sized. The chain has TRBV6-5 and TRBJ1-1; D is uncertain. Trimming pared 2 bases from V and 10 bases from J, leaving 14 bases between. The CDR3 length is 13 residues. Germline values: CDR1 MNHEY, CDR2 SVGAGI. The CDR3: CASSYEGSGVAFF. Here the CDR3 DNA reads TGTGCCAGCAGTTACGAAGGGAGCGGTGTAGCTTTCTTT.

This clone was counted a few times. The junction shows a germline mismatch at one end, possibly a read error. V and J are TRBV29-1 and TRBJ2-2; D possibly corresponds to TRBD1 (5 bases). The CDR3 is made up of 11 amino acids. Germline V CDR1 and CDR2: SQVTM, ANQGSEA. CDR3 loop: CSVYSDLGRIF. The DNA of the CDR3 is TGCAGCGTTTACTCGGACCTGGGGCGTATTTTT.

This clone was seen only a few times. This rearrangement joins TRBV5-1 to TRBJ2-3; 10 bases match TRBD1. Unmatched junction bases numbered 14, after V lost 9 bases and J lost 4 bases. CDR1 SGHRS and CDR2 YFSETQ come from the germline V gene. CDR3 size: 16 residues. The CDR3 is CAIILSGQGGPDTQYF. In nucleotides, the CDR3 is TGCGCCATCATCTTGAGTGGACAGGGGGGACCAGATACGCAGTATTTT.

This chain links TRBV29-1 with TRBJ2-2; no firm D call. The V gene lost 4 bases and the J gene lost 3 bases, with 24 bases spanning the gap. The CDR3 has 18 residues. CDR1 is SQVTM and CDR2 is ANQGSEA in the germline V gene. The CDR3 here is CSVGGTTVRPRDTGELFF. Here the CDR3 DNA reads TGCAGCGTTGGTGGAACAACCGTGCGCCCCCGTGACACCGGGGAGCTGTTTTTT.

This clone was seen a few times. The CDR3 is CASSEGLGGHGYTF. The CDR3 DNA is TGTGCCAGCAGTGAAGGGTTAGGGGGCCATGGCTACACCTTC. The rearrangement links TRBV6-1 to TRBJ1-2; 7 positions match TRBD1. The CDR3 runs 14 residues. CDR1 MNHNS and CDR2 SASEGT come from the germline V gene. V trimming: 1 base; J trimming: 6 bases; junction bases outside the gene matches: 5.

This clone was counted many times. V gene TRBV6-6 combines with J gene TRBJ2-7; D uncertain. This CDR3 spans 14 amino acids. V lost 3 bases, J lost 0 bases, and 9 bases lay in between. The V gene's germline CDR1 is MNHNY and CDR2 SVGAGI (reference sequence). DNA of the CDR3: TGTGCCAGCAGTTATTCGGAAAGCTCCTACGAGCAGTACTTC. It specifies CASSYSESSYEQYF.

This clone was detected many times. V usage is TRBV7-9 and J usage is TRBJ2-1; maybe TRBD2 (6 bases). The germline V gene encodes CDR1 SEHNR and CDR2 FQNEAQ (reference sequence). The CDR3 covers 15 residues. V gave up 2 bases and J gave up 0 bases, with 8 bases separating them. CDR3 nucleotide sequence: TGTGCCAGCAGCTTACCCGGGAGCTCCTACAATGAGCAGTTCTTC. Protein product: CASSLPGSSYNEQFF.

The chain carries TRBV6-4 and TRBJ2-2, with a weak D call TRBD2 (8 bases). The germline V gene has CDR1 MRHNA and CDR2 SNTAGT. There are 15 residues in the CDR3. The V and J ends lost 3 bases and 8 bases respectively, with 16 bases between them. CDR3 DNA: TGTGCCAGCAGTGAGACGGGAGGGGGCACAGGGGAGCTGTTTTTT. Its translation is CASSETGGGTGELFF.